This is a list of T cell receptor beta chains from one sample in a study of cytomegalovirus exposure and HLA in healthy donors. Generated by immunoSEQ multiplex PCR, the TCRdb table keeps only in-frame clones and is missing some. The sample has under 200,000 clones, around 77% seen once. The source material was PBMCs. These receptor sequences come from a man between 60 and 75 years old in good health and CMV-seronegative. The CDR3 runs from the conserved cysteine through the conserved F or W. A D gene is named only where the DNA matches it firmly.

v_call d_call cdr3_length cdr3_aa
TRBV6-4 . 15 CASGMRGGSNQPQHF
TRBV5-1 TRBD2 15 CASSLGLAGIVEQFF
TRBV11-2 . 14 CASSPGPGQETQYF
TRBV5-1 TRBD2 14 CASSPLRGGDEQYF
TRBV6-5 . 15 CASSWGGTGSYEQYF
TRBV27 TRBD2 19 CASSLQSLGASGTSYEQYF
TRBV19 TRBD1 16 CASSPLRTGPSYEQYF
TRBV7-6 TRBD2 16 CASSLVGTSGNNEQFF
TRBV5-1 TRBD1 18 CASSLMGQGIGGANVLTF
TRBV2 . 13 CASSLGTGNTIYF
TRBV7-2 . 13 CASSLRPNQPQHF
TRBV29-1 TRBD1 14 CSVTKTGGVTEAFF
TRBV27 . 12 CASSSPGNEQFF
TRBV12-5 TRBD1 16 CASGLVLQGHSYEQYF
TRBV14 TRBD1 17 CASSPLSLGQGSDGYTF
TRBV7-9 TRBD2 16 CATGLAGGGAYNEQFF
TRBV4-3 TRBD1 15 CASSQVTGRSYEQYF
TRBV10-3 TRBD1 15 CAIREDRAGNTEAFF
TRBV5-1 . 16 CASSLVPGSGNSPLHF
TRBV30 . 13 CAWSVRGLYGYTF
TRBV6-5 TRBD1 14 CASRHGQGNQPQNF
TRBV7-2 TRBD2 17 CASSLGLAGEGLYEQYF
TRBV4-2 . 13 CASSQAGEETQYF
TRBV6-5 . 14 CASRADRTNSPLHF
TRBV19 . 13 CASSQGPQETQYF
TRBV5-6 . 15 CASHRLAGEADEQYF
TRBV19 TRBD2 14 CASSETSFSDTQYF
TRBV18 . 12 CASSPGGETQYF
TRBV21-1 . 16 CASSWKREGLRNEQFF
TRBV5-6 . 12 CASSLTVSGYTF
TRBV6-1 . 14 CASSAGGGRNEQFF
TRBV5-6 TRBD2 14 CASSLGLAHETQYF
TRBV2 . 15 CASSERMTPNYGYTF
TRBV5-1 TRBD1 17 CASSLEIRGRTNTEAFF